The text below deals with one TCR beta chain. These data are taken from a study of shared clonotypes between healthy human individuals. The overall study: Ranging from 18 to 49 in age, donors were a couple of women and three men.

Germline assignment: CDR1 SNHLY and CDR2 FYNNEI. The CDR3 loop spans 14 amino acids. Unmatched junction bases numbered 6, after V lost 10 bases and J lost 0 bases. The data were produced by immunoSEQ multiplex PCR, yet TCRdb's version contains in-frame clones alone and is incomplete. The profile covers roughly 1,000,000 clones, with 75% to 80% appearing a single time and under 0.6% taken by the ten largest. The V call is TRBV2, the J call TRBJ1-3; 7 bases match TRBD1. This sequence was found in a man aged 18 to 30 in good health. Some clones in this sample may be carry-over from other donors' samples. The sample was memory CD4+ T cells from PBMCs. As for subset: CD45RA-negative fraction. CDR3 in DNA: TGTGCCACGGGACAGTTTAACTCTGGAAACACCATATATTTT. Amino acids: CATGQFNSGNTIYF. Full variable domain (rest looked up from reference TRBV2 and TRBJ1-3): EPEVTQTPSHQVTQMGQEVILRCVPISNHLYFYWYRQILGQKVEFLVSFYNNEISEKSEIFDDQFSVERPDGSNFTLKIRSTKLEDSAMYFCATGQFNSGNTIYFGEGSWLTVV.